Given below is one T cell receptor beta chain in context. A sample-barcoded 5' primer and a J-beta primer mix were used in a second PCR of about 7 to 12 cycles. A single record per CDR3 protein comes from TCRdb applying MiXCR to the 5' RACE reads. The sample records about 1.6 million distinct CDR3 sequences, roughly 30% being singletons. This specimen comes from a study of blood T cells in healthy people across ages. Germline CDR1 DFQATT, CDR2 SNEGSKA (reference sequence). This CDR3 has 15 residues. Trimming removed 2 bases from V and 3 bases from J; junction bases left unmatched: 8. The sequenced material came from blood. The chain is built from TRBV20-1 and TRBJ1-1; 8 positions match TRBD1. This sequence originates from a woman in her 30s in good health. In DNA, the CDR3 is TGCAGTGCTAGATCCTGGACAGGGAGGTACACTGAAGCTTTCTTT. As protein: CSARSWTGRYTEAFF.